This TCR beta chain is from a study of T cell changes during pregnancy in multiple sclerosis. The table came from immunoSEQ multiplex PCR; TCRdb's copy has only in-frame clones and leaves some out. This sample yields approximately 58,000 clones, of which 80% to 95% are seen a single time; roughly 3% belongs to the top ten. The CDR3 loop spans 15 amino acids. Germline assignment: CDR1 SGHRS and CDR2 YFSETQ. The specimen comprised peripheral blood, sampled in the second trimester of pregnancy. The TCR originated in a female donor in good health, enrolled as a control in a pregnancy study. The rearrangement links TRBV5-1 to TRBJ2-5; TRBD2 matches 11 bases. Near its end, the DNA agrees better with TRBJ2-7, so the J call may be wrong. CDR3 sequence reads: CASSLTSGSSYEQYF. The CDR3 nucleotides read TGCGCCAGCAGCTTGACTAGCGGGAGCTCCTACGAGCAGTACTTC.